This T cell receptor (beta chain) was profiled in a study of T-cell memory formation after mild COVID-19. Study as a whole: TCR clusters were largely donor specific. General study findings and limits: The finding that pre-infection memory included some responding clones suggested that cross-reactive memory joined. Clones which contracted sat mainly in CM and EM if CD4+, and in EMRA if CD8+.

The CDR3 length is 16 residues. Looked up from germline, CDR1 is SGHRS and CDR2 is YFSETQ. The ends lost 4 bases at V and 6 bases at J; junction bases unmatched: 13. TCR alpha and TCR beta cDNA libraries carrying sample barcodes and UMIs were produced by 5'RACE using constant-segment primers. From the 5' RACE reads, TCRdb called clonotypes with MiXCR, one entry per CDR3 protein. The table lists just over 150,000 distinct CDR3 sequences, 31% of them singletons. Of note for this clonotype: Its matching antigen is unknown.

The receptor comes from an adult woman who had mild COVID-19 (a few samples of this study predate the infection). Cell type and time point are not known. The sequenced sample consisted of PBMCs or a T cell subset sorted from them (not recorded which). This chain connects TRBV5-1 to TRBJ2-3, with TRBD2 matching over 8 bases. CDR3 DNA sequence: TGCGCCAGCAGCCCCGGGGCGGGGGGCCGACCCGATACGCAGTATTTT. Protein product: CASSPGAGGRPDTQYF. Full variable domain (outside the CDR3, taken from reference TRBV5-1 and TRBJ2-3): KAGVTQTPRYLIKTRGQQVTLSCSPISGHRSVSWYQQTPGQGLQFLFEYFSETQRNKGNFPGRFSGRQFSNSRSEMNVSTLELGDSALYLCASSPGAGGRPDTQYFGPGTRLTVL.